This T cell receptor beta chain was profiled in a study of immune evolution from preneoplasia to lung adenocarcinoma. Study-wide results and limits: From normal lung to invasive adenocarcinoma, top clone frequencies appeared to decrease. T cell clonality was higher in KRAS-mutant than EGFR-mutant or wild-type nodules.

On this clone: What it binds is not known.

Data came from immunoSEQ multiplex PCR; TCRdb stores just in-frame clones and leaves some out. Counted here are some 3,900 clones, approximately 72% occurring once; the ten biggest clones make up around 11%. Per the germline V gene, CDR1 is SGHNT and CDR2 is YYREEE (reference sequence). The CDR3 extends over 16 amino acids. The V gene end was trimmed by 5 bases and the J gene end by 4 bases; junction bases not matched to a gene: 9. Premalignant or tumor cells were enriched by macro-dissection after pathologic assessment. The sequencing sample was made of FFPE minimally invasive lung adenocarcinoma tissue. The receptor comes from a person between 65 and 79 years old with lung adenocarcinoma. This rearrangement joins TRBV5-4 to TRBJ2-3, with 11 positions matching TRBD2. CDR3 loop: CASRYLAGGGPDTQYF. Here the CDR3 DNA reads TGTGCCAGCAGATACCTAGCGGGAGGAGGGCCAGATACGCAGTATTTT.